This TCR beta chain was obtained from a study of control samples from healthy donors and cancer patients. The method was immunoSEQ multiplex PCR; TCRdb's version includes in-frame clones alone and lacks a portion of them. The table includes more than 9,500 clones, approximately 87% detected once. The CDR3 contains 14 residues. V was clipped by 1 base and J by 1 base, with 4 bases between them. CDR1 and CDR2 (germline): MNHEY, SMNVEV (reference sequence). The chain joins TRBV27 to TRBJ2-2; D not certain. This sequence originates from a male donor with melanoma. Sequenced input: formalin-fixed, paraffin-embedded tissue. The CDR3 here is CASSLYKNTGELFF. The CDR3, as DNA: TGTGCCAGCAGTTTATACAAGAACACCGGGGAGCTGTTTTTT.